This T cell receptor beta chain was sequenced in a study of cytomegalovirus exposure and HLA in healthy donors. Trimming stripped 2 bases from V and 4 bases from J, with 11 bases between. Germline V gene sequence: CDR1 MRHNA, CDR2 SNTAGT. The CDR3 loop spans 14 amino acids. The PCR ran on 60 Vbeta and 13 Jbeta primers. TCRdb keeps only in-frame clones here, not all; method: immunoSEQ multiplex PCR. Of fewer than 150,000 clones in the sample, 76% were seen once. Study-wide results and caveats: Some V segments, including TRBV6-2 and TRBV6-3, were excluded as indistinguishable. The study flagged around 150 TCR beta chains as cytomegalovirus-associated. Three chains linked to CMV were shown in vitro to be specific for CMV antigens.

About this clone: As yet, its antigen is unknown.

The TCR was taken from a young man in good health and CMV-seronegative. The chain combines TRBV6-4 with TRBJ1-1; D may be TRBD1 (5 bases). Sequences were obtained from PBMCs. CDR3 sequence: CASSDGGSTTEAFF. CDR3 in DNA: TGTGCCAGCAGTGACGGGGGGTCGACCACTGAAGCTTTCTTT.